The 7 T cell receptor beta chains presented below share a single source sample, sequenced in a study of OX40 agonist ivuxolimab in advanced cancers. Produced via immunoSEQ multiplex PCR; TCRdb's table is partial and in-frame only. The sample lists 9,500 to 15,000 clones; about 80% were seen once. Material: CD4+ or CD8+ T cells sorted from blood, obtained in a trial of the OX40 agonist ivuxolimab. The receptors derive from an adult with an advanced solid tumor such as melanoma, head and neck, liver or kidney cancer.

The chain combines TRBV10-2 with TRBJ1-1; D ambiguous. The CDR3 is 15 residues long. Germline loops: CDR1 WSHSY, CDR2 SAAADI. Trimming cost V 2 bases and J 1 base, with 11 bases left between them. The CDR3 region has the DNA TGCGCCAGCAGTGAGCTGCCCGCCCGGAACACTGAAGCTTTCTTT. This translates into CASSELPARNTEAFF.

This chain links TRBV6-5 with TRBJ1-1; D unclear. There are 12 residues in the CDR3. Germline loops: CDR1 MNHEY, CDR2 SVGAGI. V was cut by 7 bases and J by 10 bases, with 16 bases left in between. CDR3 bases: TGTGCCAGCAAGGGTCCTTTTAGAGTAGCTTTCTTT. Amino acids: CASKGPFRVAFF.

The chain carries TRBV5-4 and TRBJ2-7; 8 bases fit TRBD2. The CDR3 loop spans 14 amino acids. Germline V lookup: CDR1 SGHNT, CDR2 YYREEE (reference sequence). V dropped 3 bases and J dropped 7; count of bases not matched to a gene: 9. This CDR3 reads CASSSGTRGSEQYV. CDR3 sequence (DNA): TGTGCCAGCAGCTCCGGGACTAGGGGCTCGGAGCAGTACGTC.

This chain uses TRBV27 with TRBJ1-5; D unresolved. The CDR3 is made up of 14 amino acids. Germline V gene sequence: CDR1 MNHEY, CDR2 SMNVEV (reference sequence). Trimming removed 2 bases from V and 0 bases from J, with 5 bases in between. The CDR3: CASSLGGSNQPQHF. The CDR3 nucleotides are TGTGCCAGCAGTTTAGGAGGTAGCAATCAGCCCCAGCATTTT.

The chain has TRBV28 and TRBJ2-5, with 13 bases lining up with TRBD2. Per the germline V gene, CDR1 is MDHEN and CDR2 is SYDVKM. This CDR3 spans 18 amino acids. V gave up 4 bases and J gave up 0 bases; unmatched junction bases: 8. Here the CDR3 DNA reads TGTGCCAGCAGTTCCACGCCACTAGCGGGAGGGTACCAAGAGACCCAGTACTTC. Translating gives CASSSTPLAGGYQETQYF.

The chain couples TRBV4-3 to TRBJ2-3; 9 nucleotides line up with TRBD2. Germline trimming cut 1 base from V and 3 bases from J; bases unmatched to any gene: 2. The CDR3 totals 15 residues. The V gene's germline CDR1 is LGHNA and CDR2 YSLEER. Written as DNA, the CDR3 is TGCGCCAGCAGCCAAGGGAGCGGGAGGACAGATACGCAGTATTTT. This gives the protein CASSQGSGRTDTQYF.

The chain couples TRBV25-1 to TRBJ2-7, with D tentatively TRBD2 (6 bases). The CDR3 consists of 15 residues. Germline V gives CDR1 MGHDK, CDR2 SYGVNS. V was trimmed by 4 bases and J by 2 bases, leaving 15 bases between them. CDR3 DNA: TGTGCCAGCAGTGGTTCGGGACTTGGAGCCTACGAGCAGTACTTC. This gives the protein CASSGSGLGAYEQYF.